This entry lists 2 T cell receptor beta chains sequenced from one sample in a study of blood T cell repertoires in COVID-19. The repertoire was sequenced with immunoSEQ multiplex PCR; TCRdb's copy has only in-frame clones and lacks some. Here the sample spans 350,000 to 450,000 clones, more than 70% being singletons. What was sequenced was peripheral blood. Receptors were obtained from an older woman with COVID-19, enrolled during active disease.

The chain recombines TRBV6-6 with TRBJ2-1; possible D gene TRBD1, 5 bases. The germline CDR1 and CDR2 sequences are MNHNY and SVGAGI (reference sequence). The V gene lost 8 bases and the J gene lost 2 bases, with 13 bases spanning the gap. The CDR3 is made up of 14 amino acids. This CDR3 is CASSQAFTYNEQFF. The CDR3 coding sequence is TGTGCCAGCTCACAGGCCTTTACCTACAATGAGCAGTTCTTC.

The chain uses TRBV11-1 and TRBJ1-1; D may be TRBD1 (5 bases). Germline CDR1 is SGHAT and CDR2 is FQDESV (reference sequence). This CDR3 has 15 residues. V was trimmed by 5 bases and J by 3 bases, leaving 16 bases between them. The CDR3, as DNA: TGTGCCAGCAGCCCCCCTAAGGGGATTCACACTGAAGCTTTCTTT. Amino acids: CASSPPKGIHTEAFF.